Following are 23 T cell receptor beta chains from one sample sequenced in a study of blood T cell repertoires in COVID-19 (TCRdb year 2020). Library construction relied on the immunoSEQ multiplex PCR assay. This is the immuneACCESS table as TCRdb keeps it, with only in-frame sequences that have V and J called. A part of the clones is gone; compared with another copy, unresolved V genes explain less than half, and the rest is unexplained. In all, the sample holds about 360,000 clones, and more than 75% of those were seen once. The top ten constitute about 2.9% of the sample. What was sequenced was peripheral blood. These receptors came from a human donor in a cohort sampled during active COVID-19.

The chain recombines TRBV7-2 with TRBJ1-6; TRBD1 is a possible D gene (6 bases). V was cut by 5 bases and J by 10 bases, with 9 bases left in between. Germline-derived CDR1 and CDR2 are SGHTA and FQGNSA. The CDR3 length is 12 residues. The CDR3 DNA sequence: TGTGCCAGCAGCCAACAGGGCTCACCCCTCCACTTT. Amino acid sequence: CASSQQGSPLHF.

This chain links TRBV2 with TRBJ2-7; D possibly corresponds to TRBD2 (6 bases). The length of the CDR3 is 17 residues. CDR1 and CDR2 (germline): SNHLY, FYNNEI. The germline V and J ends were trimmed by 6 bases and 3 bases, with 24 bases remaining between them. The DNA of the CDR3 is TGTGCCAGCAGCCCTTGGTGGGTTAGCGGACGGAACTACGAGCAGTACTTC. It translates to CASSPWWVSGRNYEQYF.

The gene calls are TRBV2 and TRBJ1-5; maybe TRBD1 (6 bases). The V end was cut by 5 bases, the J end by 4 bases, with 9 bases between. The CDR3 consists of 13 residues. Germline assignment: CDR1 SNHLY and CDR2 FYNNEI. The CDR3 nucleotides read TGTGCCAGCAGTCAGGGGCCGAATCAGCCCCAGCATTTT. Amino acids: CASSQGPNQPQHF.

V is TRBV27 and J is TRBJ2-2; D possibly corresponds to TRBD2 (6 bases). CDR3 size: 15 residues. V was trimmed by 3 bases and J by 3 bases, leaving 11 bases between them. In germline, CDR1 is MNHEY, CDR2 SMNVEV (reference sequence). The CDR3 sequence is CASSLFPGDTGELFF. Written as DNA, the CDR3 is TGTGCCAGCAGTTTGTTCCCGGGGGACACCGGGGAGCTGTTTTTT.

V usage is TRBV3-1 (or the pseudogene TRBV3-2) and J usage is TRBJ1-2; D possibly corresponds to TRBD1 (6 bases). Germline V gene data show CDR1 as LGHDT and CDR2 as YNNKEL (reference sequence). V was pared by 3 bases and J by 4 bases, with 12 bases between. There are 14 residues in the CDR3. CDR3 sequence (DNA): TGTGCCAGCAGCCAGGCAGGGGCGGCCTATGGCTACACCTTC. Protein product: CASSQAGAAYGYTF.

The V call is TRBV4-1, the J call TRBJ2-2, with 8 bases lining up with TRBD2. With 4 bases clipped from V and 5 bases from J, the junction kept 6 bases outside the gene matches. Germline CDR1 MGHRA, CDR2 YSYEKL. There are 15 residues in the CDR3. CDR3 sequence reads: CASSLTRGGTGELFF. DNA of the CDR3: TGCGCCAGCAGCCTCACCCGGGGGGGGACCGGGGAGCTGTTTTTT.

This sequence joins TRBV27 and TRBJ1-1, with D perhaps TRBD1 (5 bases). The CDR3 consists of 15 residues. The germline gives CDR1 MNHEY, CDR2 SMNVEV (reference sequence). V lost 7 bases to trimming and J lost 4 bases, with 19 bases between them. Here the CDR3 reads CASTQNGGDGTEAFF. The CDR3, as DNA: TGTGCCAGCACCCAAAACGGGGGGGACGGCACTGAAGCTTTCTTT.

The rearrangement joins TRBV5-1 to TRBJ1-2; TRBD1 agrees at 12 bases. This CDR3 is 20 amino acids long. Per the germline V gene, CDR1 is SGHRS and CDR2 is YFSETQ. The J segment lost 3 bases and the V segment lost 4 bases, leaving 19 bases of the junction unmatched. This CDR3 reads CASSPRSSRDRGRGDYGYTF. CDR3 bases: TGCGCCAGCAGCCCTCGATCAAGCCGGGACAGGGGGCGCGGGGACTATGGCTACACCTTC.

This rearrangement joins TRBV5-1 to TRBJ2-5, with 8 bases identical to TRBD1. The V segment lost 0 bases and the J segment 2 bases; nucleotides outside the gene matches: 3. CDR1 SGHRS and CDR2 YFSETQ come from the germline V gene. The CDR3 covers 15 residues. CDR3: CASSLVGTGQETQYF. In nucleotides, the CDR3 is TGCGCCAGCAGCTTGGTAGGGACAGGTCAAGAGACCCAGTACTTC.

The V call is TRBV6-5, the J call TRBJ2-1; 7 bases map to TRBD2. The CDR3 spans 12 residues. The ends lost 6 bases at V and 13 bases at J; junction bases unmatched: 9. Germline CDR1 is MNHEY and CDR2 is SVGAGI. This CDR3 reads CASSGLGGSQFF. CDR3 bases: TGTGCCAGCAGCGGCCTGGGCGGGAGCCAGTTCTTC.

The chain has TRBV6-5 and TRBJ2-7, with 9 bases that match TRBD1. After removal of 4 bases from V and 3 bases from J, the junction contained 1 base not matched to a gene. The CDR3 covers 13 residues. Germline-derived CDR1 and CDR2 are MNHEY and SVGAGI. The CDR3 loop reads CASSSGQGYEQYF. CDR3 DNA sequence: TGTGCCAGCAGTTCGGGACAGGGCTACGAGCAGTACTTC.

There are a few counts of this clone. The chain joins TRBV5-1 to TRBJ2-1, with 7 bases matching TRBD2. Germline assignment: CDR1 SGHRS and CDR2 YFSETQ. The CDR3 length is 15 residues. V was pared by 0 bases and J by 8 bases, with 8 bases of the junction left unmatched. CDR3 DNA: TGCGCCAGCAGCTTGGGTCCCCGGGAGGCCCATGAGCAGTTCTTC. This encodes CASSLGPREAHEQFF.

The genes are TRBV7-9 and TRBJ1-2; 8 nucleotides align to TRBD1. CDR3 length: 16 amino acids. Germline CDR1 SEHNR, CDR2 FQNEAQ (reference sequence). Germline trimming cut 5 bases from V and 4 bases from J; bases unmatched to any gene: 12. The CDR3 sequence is CASSPSDRGEFYGYTF. CDR3 nucleotide sequence: TGTGCCAGCAGCCCCTCAGACAGGGGTGAATTCTATGGCTACACCTTC.

As DNA, the CDR3 is TGTGCCAGCAGTTTAATGGGCGGGAGGCGTAGCTACGAGCAGTACTTC. Translation: CASSLMGGRRSYEQYF. The gene calls are TRBV28 and TRBJ2-7; 8 nucleotides agree with TRBD2. The CDR3 is 16 residues long. The ends lost 2 bases at V and 3 bases at J; junction bases unmatched: 9. Germline assignment: CDR1 MDHEN and CDR2 SYDVKM.

The chain links TRBV6-5 to TRBJ2-7; TRBD1 is a possible D gene (5 bases). The CDR3 spans 14 residues. Between the trimmed V and J ends, which lost 0 bases and 6 bases, there was a span of 12 bases. CDR1 and CDR2 (germline): MNHEY, SVGAGI. The CDR3 sequence is CASSYSGRASEQYF. The CDR3 coding sequence is TGTGCCAGCAGTTACTCGGGCAGGGCGAGCGAGCAGTACTTC.

This chain joins TRBV19 and TRBJ2-3; 11 bases match TRBD2. From germline, CDR1 is LNHDA and CDR2 SQIVND (reference sequence). The CDR3 covers 16 residues. With V trimmed by 5 bases and J by 6 bases, 10 bases remained unmatched. This CDR3 is CASSGLLAGDGDTQYF. The CDR3 DNA is TGTGCCAGTAGTGGGCTACTAGCGGGAGATGGGGATACGCAGTATTTT.

The J gene is TRBJ2-6, the V gene TRBV3-1 (or the pseudogene TRBV3-2); tentatively, D is TRBD1 (6 bases). Trimming took 1 base from V and 0 from J, leaving 10 bases between them. Germline assignment: CDR1 LGHDT and CDR2 YNNKEL (reference sequence). The CDR3 covers 17 residues. The CDR3 DNA is TGTGCCAGCAGCCAAGGGACAGACTTCTCTGGGGCCAACGTCCTGACTTTC. This gives the protein CASSQGTDFSGANVLTF.

The chain joins TRBV7-8 to TRBJ2-5, with D perhaps TRBD2 (7 bases). With 1 base removed from V and 4 bases from J, the gap between germline ends came to 16 bases. Germline V lookup: CDR1 SGHVS, CDR2 FQNEAQ. This CDR3 comprises 16 residues. The CDR3 here is CASSLVSGGVVETQYF. The DNA of the CDR3 is TGTGCCAGCAGCTTAGTTTCGGGGGGCGTGGTAGAGACCCAGTACTTC.

This chain joins TRBV30 and TRBJ2-3; the D is unclear. Germline V gives CDR1 GTSNPN, CDR2 SVGIG (reference sequence). The ends were cut back, 8 bases at V and 4 bases at J, with 10 bases in the middle. The CDR3 contains 11 residues. This CDR3 is CARREADTQYF. For the CDR3, the DNA is TGTGCCAGACGCGAGGCAGATACGCAGTATTTT.

J is TRBJ1-3 and V is TRBV27; 8 bases are a match to TRBD1. After removal of 5 bases from V and 8 bases from J, the junction contained 8 bases not matched to a gene. Per germline, CDR1 MNHEY and CDR2 SMNVEV (reference sequence). The CDR3 consists of 14 residues. CDR3 loop: CASSQTGAWDTIYF. The CDR3 DNA reads as TGTGCCAGCAGTCAGACAGGGGCATGGGACACCATATATTTT.

The chain links TRBV6-5 to TRBJ2-7; D is possibly TRBD1 (6 bases). Germline V CDR1 and CDR2: MNHEY, SVGAGI. Trimming removed 4 bases from V and 1 base from J, with 11 bases in between. The CDR3 contains 14 residues. CDR3: CASSSGTLSYEQYF. Written as DNA, the CDR3 is TGTGCCAGCAGTTCCGGGACACTATCCTACGAGCAGTACTTC.

The rearrangement uses TRBV5-5 and TRBJ1-1; D not resolved. Germline lookup yields CDR1 SGHKS and CDR2 YYEKEE (reference sequence). V gave up 1 base and J gave up 0 bases, with 13 bases separating them. CDR3 length: 16 amino acids. CDR3 in amino acids: CASSLSVLALNTEAFF. CDR3 sequence (DNA): TGTGCCAGCAGCTTGTCCGTACTAGCGCTGAACACTGAAGCTTTCTTT.

The chain joins TRBV9 to TRBJ1-6; TRBD1 aligns across 7 bases. The V gene's germline CDR1 is SGDLS and CDR2 YYNGEE. CDR3 length: 14 amino acids. Losses at the gene ends were 4 bases for V and 4 bases for J; bases not matched to a gene: 2. CDR3 protein: CASSTTGYNSPLHF. CDR3 DNA: TGTGCCAGCAGCACGACAGGGTATAATTCACCCCTCCACTTT. The full variable domain, completed using reference TRBV9 and TRBJ1-6, is DSGVTQTPKHLITATGQRVTLRCSPRSGDLSVYWYQQSLDQGLQFLIQYYNGEERAKGNILERFSAQQFPDLHSELNLSSLELGDSALYFCASSTTGYNSPLHFGNGTRLTVT.